Listed below are T cell receptor beta chains from one sample, sequenced in a study of long-term antiretroviral therapy in people with HIV. The method was immunoSEQ multiplex PCR; TCRdb's version includes in-frame clones alone and lacks a portion of them. In the table there are tens of thousands of clones, roughly 80% of which are singletons. The sequencing here drew on unsorted PBMCs, taken 1.1 years before starting antiretroviral therapy. These receptors were collected from a woman in her twenties or thirties with HIV. Both conserved end residues are part of each CDR3. A D gene is named only where the DNA matches it firmly. Clone size, where shown, is once, few, many, or a class for clones that have expanded.

>TRBV10-3|.|TRBD1|TRBJ1-1
CAISSGTGWTEAFF
TGTGCCATCAGTTCCGGGACAGGGTGGACTGAAGCTTTCTTT
>TRBV2|.|.|TRBJ2-3
CASSEVFWETDTQYF
TGTGCCAGCAGTGAAGTTTTCTGGGAGACAGATACGCAGTATTTT
>TRBV30|.|.|TRBJ2-1
CASRSPSRGHNEQFF
TGTGCCTCCCGAAGCCCCAGTAGGGGTCACAATGAGCAGTTCTTC
>TRBV2|.|.|TRBJ1-1
CASSRTQGSVTEAFF
TGTGCCAGTTCGAGGACGCAGGGATCCGTTACTGAAGCTTTCTTT
>TRBV2|.|TRBD1|TRBJ1-6
CASSEYRGLDSPLHF
TGTGCCAGCAGTGAGTACAGGGGGCTTGATTCACCCCTCCACTTT
>TRBV10-2|.|TRBD1|TRBJ2-3
CASSEPRGRLKGTDTQYF
TGCGCCAGCAGTGAGCCCAGGGGGCGTCTAAAAGGGACAGATACGCAGTATTTT
>TRBV5-1|.|TRBD1|TRBJ2-5
CASTSTGGYQETQYF
TGCGCCAGCACTTCGACAGGGGGGTACCAAGAGACCCAGTACTTC
>TRBV10-3|.|.|TRBJ1-6
CAISESLGGLVAPLHF
TGTGCCATCAGTGAGTCATTGGGGGGACTCGTGGCACCCCTCCACTTT
>TRBV6-6|.|TRBD2|TRBJ2-3
CASSYSGGGADTQYF
TGTGCCAGCAGTTACTCAGGCGGGGGAGCAGATACGCAGTATTTT
>TRBV6-1|.|.|TRBJ1-1
CASSAEGQVNTEAFF
TGTGCCAGCAGTGCAGAGGGGCAAGTGAACACTGAAGCTTTCTTT
>TRBV6-5|once|.|TRBJ2-1
CASSYGADEQFF
TGTGCCAGCAGTTACGGGGCGGATGAGCAGTTCTTC
>TRBV5-1|.|.|TRBJ2-2
CASSLVTQPTGELFF
TGCGCCAGCAGCTTGGTAACGCAGCCCACCGGGGAGCTGTTTTTT
>TRBV2|few|.|TRBJ1-6
CASSEGGSYNSPLHF
TGTGCCAGCAGTGAAGGGGGATCCTATAATTCACCCCTCCACTTT
>TRBV4-1|.|.|TRBJ1-1
CASSQVRYRHTEAFF
TGCGCCAGCAGCCAAGTTAGATACCGCCACACTGAAGCTTTCTTT
>TRBV6-1|.|TRBD1|TRBJ1-1
CASKGQGASTEAFF
TGTGCCAGCAAGGGACAGGGGGCGAGCACTGAAGCTTTCTTT
>TRBV6-6|few|.|TRBJ1-5
CASSIRDGLNQPQHF
TGTGCCAGCAGTATCCGGGACGGCCTCAATCAGCCCCAGCATTTT
>TRBV7-2|.|.|TRBJ1-2
CASSLLGGLDYGYTF
TGTGCCAGCAGCCTCCTAGGCGGGCTTGACTATGGCTACACCTTC
>TRBV13|.|.|TRBJ2-4
CASSPGTNIQYF
TGTGCCAGCAGCCCTGGGACAAACATTCAGTACTTC
>TRBV6-1|.|.|TRBJ1-3
CASIGQLSGNTIYF
TGTGCCAGCATAGGACAGCTCTCTGGAAACACCATATATTTT
>TRBV10-3|.|TRBD1|TRBJ1-1
CAISETGTAISSSEAFF
TGTGCCATCAGTGAGACTGGGACAGCTATCTCGAGTTCTGAAGCTTTCTTT
>TRBV27|.|TRBD2|TRBJ2-7
CASRFGGGYEQYF
TGTGCCAGCAGGTTTGGCGGGGGCTACGAGCAGTACTTC
>TRBV9|.|TRBD2|TRBJ2-1
CASSAKTSGVNEQFF
TGTGCCAGCAGCGCCAAGACTAGCGGGGTCAATGAGCAGTTCTTC
>TRBV18|few|.|TRBJ1-2
CASRRDPSSYGYTF
TGTGCCAGCCGCCGGGACCCCTCCTCCTACGGCTACACCTTC
>TRBV2|.|.|TRBJ1-4
CASSYRVPDAGKLFF
TGTGCCAGCAGCTACAGGGTTCCCGACGCGGGAAAACTGTTTTTT
>TRBV5-1|.|.|TRBJ2-5
CASSSLFEATQYF
TGCGCCAGCAGCTCCTTGTTTGAGGCCACCCAGTACTTC
>TRBV19|few|.|TRBJ1-6
CASNPGEGAYSPLHF
TGTGCCAGTAACCCTGGGGAAGGGGCCTATTCACCCCTCCACTTT
>TRBV30|.|.|TRBJ2-3
CAWSVNVGGDTQYF
TGTGCCTGGAGTGTGAATGTTGGGGGAGATACGCAGTATTTT
>TRBV4-1|.|.|TRBJ2-5
CASSQDLLETQYF
TGCGCCAGCAGCCAAGATCTTCTGGAGACCCAGTACTTC